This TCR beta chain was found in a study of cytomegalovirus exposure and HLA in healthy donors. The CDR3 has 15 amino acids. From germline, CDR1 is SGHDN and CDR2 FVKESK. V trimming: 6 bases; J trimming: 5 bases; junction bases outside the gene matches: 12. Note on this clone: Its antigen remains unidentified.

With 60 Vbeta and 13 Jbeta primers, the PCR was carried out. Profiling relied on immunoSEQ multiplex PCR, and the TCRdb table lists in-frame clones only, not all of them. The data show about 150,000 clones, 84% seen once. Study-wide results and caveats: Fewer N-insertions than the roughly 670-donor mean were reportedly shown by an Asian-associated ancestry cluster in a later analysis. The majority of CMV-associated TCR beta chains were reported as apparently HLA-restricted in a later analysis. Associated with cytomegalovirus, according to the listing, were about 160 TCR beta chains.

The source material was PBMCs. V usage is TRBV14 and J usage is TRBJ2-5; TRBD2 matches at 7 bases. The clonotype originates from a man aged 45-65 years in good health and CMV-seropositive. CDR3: CASSFVRGGSETQYF. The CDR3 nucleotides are TGTGCCAGCAGTTTTGTCCGGGGAGGGTCGGAGACCCAGTACTTC.